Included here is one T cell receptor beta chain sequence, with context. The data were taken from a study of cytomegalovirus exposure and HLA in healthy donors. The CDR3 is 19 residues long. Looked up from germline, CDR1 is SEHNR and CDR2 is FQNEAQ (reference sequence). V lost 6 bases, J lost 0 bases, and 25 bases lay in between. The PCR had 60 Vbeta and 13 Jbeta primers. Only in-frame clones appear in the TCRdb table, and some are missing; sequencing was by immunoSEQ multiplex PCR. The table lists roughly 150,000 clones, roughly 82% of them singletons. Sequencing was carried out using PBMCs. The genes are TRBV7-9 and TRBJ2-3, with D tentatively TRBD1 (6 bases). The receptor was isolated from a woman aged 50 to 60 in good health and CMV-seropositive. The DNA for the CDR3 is TGTGCCAGCAGTTTAACGGTCGGAGTACAGGGATCTAGCACAGATACGCAGTATTTT. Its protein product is CASSLTVGVQGSSTDTQYF.